A single sample gave rise to the 21 T cell receptor beta chains below, sequenced in a study of T-cell reconstitution after alpha-beta-depleted transplantation in children. The TCRbeta library incorporated unique molecular identifiers. TCRdb independently ran MiXCR on the PCR reads; one entry per CDR3 protein. The sample has over 400,000 distinct CDR3 sequences, 12% seen once; the top ten hold approximately 5.4%. The sample in question was PBMCs from the stem cell graft donor, obtained from the stem cell graft. Source of these receptors: a human donor who donated a stem cell graft to a child with combined immunodeficiency.

J is TRBJ1-3 and V is TRBV5-6, with 9 bases aligning to TRBD1. Germline V gene data show CDR1 as SGHDT and CDR2 as YYEEEE. V lost 5 bases to trimming and J lost 4 bases; unmatched junction nucleotides: 4. The CDR3 is made up of 14 amino acids. CDR3 in DNA: TGTGCCAGCAGTCGGGACAGGGCCGGAAACACCATATATTTT. Translating it yields CASSRDRAGNTIYF.

This clonotype was counted a few times. The chain recombines TRBV12-3 or TRBV12-4 with TRBJ2-1; 7 nucleotides match TRBD2. This CDR3 region has 15 residues. V lost 3 bases and J lost 4; bases outside the gene matches: 6. CDR3 DNA: TGTGCCAGCAGTTTTTCGGCGGGGGAGTACAATGAGCAGTTCTTC. Translating gives CASSFSAGEYNEQFF.

This chain uses TRBV10-3 with TRBJ2-1, with D possibly being TRBD1 or TRBD2 (5 bases each). The CDR3 totals 12 residues. V was pared by 6 bases and J by 10 bases, with 13 bases between. Germline V gene lookup returns CDR1 ENHRY and CDR2 SYGVKD. The CDR3 protein is CAIRGRAEEQFF. Here the CDR3 DNA reads TGTGCCATCAGGGGACGGGCGGAGGAGCAGTTCTTC.

The chain is built from TRBV11-2 and TRBJ2-3; 14 bases are shared with TRBD2. The CDR3 is 17 amino acids. In germline, CDR1 is SGHAT, CDR2 FQNNGV. The V gene end was trimmed by 5 bases and the J gene end by 0 bases; junction bases not matched to a gene: 4. The CDR3 DNA is TGTGCCAGCAGCCCGGGGACTAGCGGGAGTAGCACAGATACGCAGTATTTT. It translates to CASSPGTSGSSTDTQYF.

This chain connects TRBV20-1 to TRBJ2-5; TRBD2 matches 14 bases. Germline V lookup: CDR1 DFQATT, CDR2 SNEGSKA (reference sequence). The CDR3 spans 18 residues. V was clipped by 4 bases and J by 8 bases; unmatched bases: 18. CDR3 nucleotide sequence: TGCAGTGCTACCACCGGGGGGACTAGCGGGAGATCAGGAGTTACCCAGTACTTC. Its protein is CSATTGGTSGRSGVTQYF.

The chain recombines TRBV6-1 with TRBJ2-7, with 11 bases aligning to TRBD2. Germline assignment: CDR1 MNHNS and CDR2 SASEGT. V was pared by 7 bases and J by 6 bases, with 8 bases of the junction left unmatched. CDR3 length: 14 residues. CDR3 loop: CASTPPGLAAEQYF. The CDR3 nucleotides read TGTGCCAGCACCCCTCCGGGACTAGCGGCCGAGCAGTACTTC.

Ten or more counts support this clonotype. V and J are TRBV11-2 and TRBJ2-1; no reliable D call. CDR1 is SGHAT and CDR2 is FQNNGV in the germline V gene. The germline V and J ends were trimmed by 6 bases and 8 bases, with 20 bases remaining between them. This CDR3 has 15 residues. The CDR3 DNA sequence: TGTGCCAGCAGGGAAACAGTCGGCCTTCGGGATGAGCAGTTCTTC. This encodes CASRETVGLRDEQFF.

The table lists this clonotype with many counts. The chain links TRBV27 to TRBJ2-7; TRBD2 aligns across 11 bases. The ends lost 3 bases at V and 3 bases at J; junction bases unmatched: 10. The CDR3 is 17 amino acids. Germline values: CDR1 MNHEY, CDR2 SMNVEV (reference sequence). The CDR3 sequence: CASSFLVAGGIFYEQYF. In DNA, the CDR3 is TGTGCCAGCAGTTTCTTGGTAGCGGGAGGGATATTCTACGAGCAGTACTTC.

This clonotype was observed a few times. J is TRBJ2-1 and V is TRBV9; a weak D match, TRBD2 (7 bases). The V gene lost 0 bases and the J gene lost 8 bases, with 12 bases spanning the gap. The CDR3 covers 14 residues. From germline, CDR1 is SGDLS and CDR2 YYNGEE. The DNA of the CDR3 is TGTGCCAGCAGCGTAGTGTGGGGGGGCGATGAGCAGTTCTTC. Translation gives CASSVVWGGDEQFF.

This clonotype showed up many times. The J gene is TRBJ2-1, the V gene TRBV6-5, with TRBD2 matching 10 bases. The CDR3 contains 13 residues. The germline gives CDR1 MNHEY, CDR2 SVGAGI. The junction had 1 base not matched to a gene; V was cut back by 5 bases and J by 6 bases. Here the CDR3 reads CASSSGGANEQFF. The CDR3 DNA follows: TGTGCCAGCAGTAGCGGGGGGGCCAATGAGCAGTTCTTC.

The table lists this clonotype with a few counts. DNA of the CDR3: TGTGCCAGCAGTTTAGACGGGGGAAGGTGGTACGAGCAGTACTTC. It codes for CASSLDGGRWYEQYF. J is TRBJ2-7 and V is TRBV12-3 or TRBV12-4; maybe TRBD2 (6 bases). The V end lost 1 base, the J end lost 4 bases, and 14 bases lay between the germline ends. The CDR3 consists of 15 residues.

This clonotype was seen more than once but under ten times. This chain links TRBV25-1 with TRBJ1-6; no clear D. Germline V gives CDR1 MGHDK, CDR2 SYGVNS. Trimming left V 1 base short and J 9 bases short, with 4 bases between. The CDR3 has 12 residues. The CDR3 sequence is CASSEFSSPLHF. CDR3 nucleotide sequence: TGTGCCAGCAGTGAATTTTCTTCACCCCTCCACTTT.

This clonotype was detected many times. The rearrangement links TRBV6-5 to TRBJ2-1; D unresolved. This CDR3 is built from 13 residues. CDR1 and CDR2 (germline): MNHEY, SVGAGI. Deletions cut 6 bases from V and 5 bases from J, with 11 bases between. This CDR3 is CASSLTVDNEQFF. The CDR3 nucleotides read TGTGCCAGCAGCTTAACTGTTGACAATGAGCAGTTCTTC.

This clonotype was observed a few times. The V call is TRBV11-2, the J call TRBJ1-5; tentatively, D is TRBD1 (6 bases). V lost 0 bases, J lost 4 bases, and 13 bases lay in between. Germline V gene data show CDR1 as SGHAT and CDR2 as FQNNGV. The CDR3 runs 16 residues. The DNA for the CDR3 is TGTGCCAGCAGCTTAGATGGGGGCCAGAGGAATCAGCCCCAGCATTTT. Encoded protein: CASSLDGGQRNQPQHF.

This rearrangement joins TRBV30 to TRBJ2-7, with D perhaps TRBD1 or TRBD2 (6 bases each). The CDR3 has 14 residues. V dropped 0 bases and J dropped 2 bases, with 11 bases sitting between them. Germline V CDR1 and CDR2: GTSNPN, SVGIG (reference sequence). The CDR3 DNA is TGTGCCTGGAGTGTTTATCGGGGGCCCTACGAGCAGTACTTC. Translated, it gives CAWSVYRGPYEQYF.

The V and J genes are TRBV15 and TRBJ1-1; D call uncertain. V dropped 0 bases and J dropped 2 bases, with 10 bases sitting between them. Germline CDR1 LNHNV, CDR2 YYDKDF (reference sequence). The CDR3 is made up of 15 amino acids. This CDR3 is CATSRDSGLNTEAFF. The CDR3, as DNA: TGTGCCACCAGCAGAGATTCGGGTCTTAACACTGAAGCTTTCTTT.

CDR3 in amino acids: CASSPVTGEHEQFF. The CDR3 DNA is TGTGCCAGCAGCCCAGTTACAGGCGAGCATGAGCAGTTCTTC. The chain employs TRBV3-1 and TRBJ2-1, with TRBD1 as a possible D gene (5 bases). The V end lost 4 bases, the J end lost 8 bases, and 15 bases lay between the germline ends. The germline CDR1 and CDR2 sequences are LGHDT and YNNKEL (reference sequence). The CDR3 is 14 residues long.

At least ten counts were recorded for this clonotype. The chain employs TRBV12-3 or TRBV12-4 and TRBJ2-3; TRBD2 matches 9 bases. Losses at the gene ends were 4 bases for V and 5 bases for J; bases not matched to a gene: 4. This CDR3 contains 14 residues. The CDR3 reads CASSSSGEGDTQYF. CDR3 coding DNA: TGTGCCAGCAGTTCTAGCGGGGAGGGAGATACGCAGTATTTT.

The J gene is TRBJ2-1, the V gene TRBV15; D unclear. Trimming left V 0 bases short and J 9 bases short, with 9 bases between. Looked up from germline, CDR1 is LNHNV and CDR2 is YYDKDF (reference sequence). CDR3 size: 13 residues. The chain's CDR3 is CATSRDPVGEQFF. The CDR3 nucleotides read TGTGCCACCAGCAGAGATCCTGTCGGTGAGCAGTTCTTC.

This clonotype was counted many times. Here the CDR3 DNA reads TGTGCCAGCCAGGCGGCCGCGGCTAACTATGGCTACACCTTC. Its translation: CASQAAAANYGYTF. The chain couples TRBV18 to TRBJ1-2; no clear D gene. Trimming removed 8 bases at V and 0 bases at J, with 13 bases between. The CDR3 has 14 residues. CDR1 is KGHSH and CDR2 is LQKENI in the germline V gene.

This clonotype was seen a few times. This chain uses TRBV20-1 with TRBJ2-3; TRBD1 is a possible D gene (6 bases). Between the trimmed V and J ends, which lost 4 bases and 3 bases, there was a span of 11 bases. Germline CDR1 and CDR2: DFQATT and SNEGSKA (reference sequence). The CDR3 covers 13 residues. CDR3 protein: CSAKEDSTDTQYF. CDR3 in DNA: TGCAGTGCTAAGGAGGACAGTACAGATACGCAGTATTTT.